These 11 T cell receptor beta chains came from one sample sequenced in a study of Graves' ophthalmopathy and Graves' hyperthyroidism. The authors amplified TCR beta CDR3 regions from RNA transcripts. Following a first-round RT-PCR that used HTBI primers, a second-round multiplex PCR was carried out. TCRdb analysed the multiplex PCR reads with MiXCR anew, one entry per CDR3 protein. The data show 650,000 to 900,000 distinct CDR3 sequences, with 35% to 50% seen just once and 40% to 45% held by the top ten. Sequenced material: peripheral blood. These receptors were collected from an adult man with Graves' ophthalmopathy.

The chain employs TRBV4-2 and TRBJ1-6, with 7 bases lining up with TRBD1. V was clipped by 8 bases and J by 0 bases; unmatched bases: 7. Germline CDR1 is LGHNA and CDR2 is YNFKEQ. The CDR3 runs 16 residues. CDR3 coding DNA: TGTGCCAGCGGCCTGACAGGGAGCTCCTATAATTCACCCCTCCACTTT. Its translation: CASGLTGSSYNSPLHF.

Regarding this clonotype: At one end the junction does not follow the germline gene, possibly because of a read error. This rearrangement joins TRBV7-2 to TRBJ2-3; D is uncertain. Germline V gene lookup returns CDR1 SGHTA and CDR2 FQGNSA. The length of the CDR3 is 14 residues. This chain's CDR3 is CASSAGSGPDTQYF. The CDR3 DNA follows: TGCGCCAGCAGTGCTGGATCGGGCCCCGATACGCAGTATTTT.

This clonotype was recorded a few times. This chain uses TRBV7-9 with TRBJ2-5, with TRBD2 as a possible D gene (6 bases). The CDR3 totals 15 residues. Trimming took 6 bases from V and 2 from J, leaving 16 bases between them. Germline assignment: CDR1 SEHNR and CDR2 FQNEAQ (reference sequence). The CDR3 region is CASRWGAGEQETQYF. In DNA form, the CDR3 reads TGTGCCAGCAGGTGGGGAGCGGGTGAACAAGAGACCCAGTACTTC.

This clonotype was counted between two and nine times. The chain uses TRBV20-1 and TRBJ2-7; 10 nucleotides match TRBD1. V was clipped by 3 bases and J by 3 bases; unmatched bases: 8. Germline loops: CDR1 DFQATT, CDR2 SNEGSKA (reference sequence). The CDR3 has 15 amino acids. The CDR3 nucleotides read TGCAGTGCTAGTAGACCGGGACAGGGGAGCTACGAGCAGTACTTC. This translates into CSASRPGQGSYEQYF.

This chain links TRBV2 with TRBJ1-4; D uncertain. The CDR3 extends over 17 amino acids. Germline V gene sequence: CDR1 SNHLY, CDR2 FYNNEI. Deletions cut 6 bases from V and 7 bases from J, with 24 bases between. The CDR3 DNA reads TGTGCCAGCAGCCCCGGGCTGAGACGGGGAGTTCGTGAAAAACTGTTTTTT. Its protein product is CASSPGLRRGVREKLFF.

This clonotype was counted many times. V is TRBV7-9 and J is TRBJ1-6; D unclear. The CDR3 runs to 14 residues. In germline, CDR1 is SEHNR, CDR2 FQNEAQ (reference sequence). Trimming pared 5 bases from V and 10 bases from J, leaving 15 bases between. As DNA, the CDR3 is TGTGCCAGCAGCGCGAGGGCGGGGTTGTCACCCCTCCACTTT. This translates into CASSARAGLSPLHF.

The chain uses TRBV7-8 and TRBJ1-1; the D is unclear. V lost 3 bases and J 7 bases, leaving 12 bases between the germline ends. This CDR3 is built from 13 residues. CDR1 and CDR2 from the germline V gene are SGHVS and FQNEAQ. The chain's CDR3 is CASSFGVGDEAFF. CDR3 bases: TGTGCCAGCAGCTTCGGGGTGGGAGATGAAGCTTTCTTT.

Concerning this clonotype itself: The junction and the germline gene differ at one end; a read error may be behind it. The chain couples TRBV7-8 to TRBJ2-7, with D possibly matching TRBD1 (5 bases). The CDR3 consists of 15 residues. Germline values: CDR1 SGHVS, CDR2 FQNEAQ. Written as DNA, the CDR3 is TGTGCCAGCAGCAATTCCAGGACACAAACCTACGAGCAATACTTC. This encodes CASSNSRTQTYEQYF. Combining the CDR3 with reference TRBV7-8 and TRBJ2-7 gives the whole variable domain GAGVSQSPRYKVAKRGQDVALRCDPISGHVSLFWYQQALGQGPEFLTYFQNEAQLDKSGLPSDRFFAERPEGSVSTLKIQRTQQEDSAVYLCASSNSRTQTYEQYFGPGTRLTVT.

The chain couples TRBV7-2 to TRBJ2-7; D gene unclear. Deletions cut 1 base from V and 4 bases from J, with 20 bases between. Germline V gives CDR1 SGHTA, CDR2 FQGNSA. The CDR3 contains 17 residues. The CDR3 region has the DNA TGTGCCAGCAGCTTAGTCCTTAGGTCAAATTTCCCTTACGAGCAGTACTTC. Protein sequence: CASSLVLRSNFPYEQYF.

The rearrangement links TRBV12-3 or TRBV12-4 to TRBJ2-5, with a weak D call TRBD1 (5 bases). Deletions cut 6 bases from V and 4 bases from J, with 12 bases between. This CDR3 is built from 13 residues. CDR3 loop: CASSPQDGETQYF. The CDR3 DNA reads TGTGCCAGCAGCCCACAGGACGGAGAGACCCAGTACTTC.

This clonotype was counted a few times. The chain links TRBV20-1 to TRBJ2-5; tentatively, D is TRBD2 (6 bases). This CDR3 has 13 amino acids. V lost 5 bases and J lost 5, with 15 bases in between. CDR1 and CDR2 from the germline V gene are DFQATT and SNEGSKA (reference sequence). CDR3 protein: CSAYGTPGETQYF. In nucleotides, the CDR3 is TGCAGTGCTTACGGGACTCCCGGGGAGACCCAGTACTTC.